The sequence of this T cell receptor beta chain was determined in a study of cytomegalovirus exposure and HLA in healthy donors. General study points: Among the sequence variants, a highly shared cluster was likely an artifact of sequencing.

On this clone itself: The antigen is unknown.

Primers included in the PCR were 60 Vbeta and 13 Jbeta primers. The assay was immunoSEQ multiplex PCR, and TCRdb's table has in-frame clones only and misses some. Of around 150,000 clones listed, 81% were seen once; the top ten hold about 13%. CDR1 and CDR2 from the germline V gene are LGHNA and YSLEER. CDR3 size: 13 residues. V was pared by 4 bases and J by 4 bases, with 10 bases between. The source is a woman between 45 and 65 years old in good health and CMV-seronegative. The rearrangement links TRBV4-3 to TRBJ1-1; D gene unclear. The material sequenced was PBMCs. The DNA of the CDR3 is TGCGCCAGCAGCCTCTTTCGGGGCACTGAAGCTTTCTTT. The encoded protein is CASSLFRGTEAFF.